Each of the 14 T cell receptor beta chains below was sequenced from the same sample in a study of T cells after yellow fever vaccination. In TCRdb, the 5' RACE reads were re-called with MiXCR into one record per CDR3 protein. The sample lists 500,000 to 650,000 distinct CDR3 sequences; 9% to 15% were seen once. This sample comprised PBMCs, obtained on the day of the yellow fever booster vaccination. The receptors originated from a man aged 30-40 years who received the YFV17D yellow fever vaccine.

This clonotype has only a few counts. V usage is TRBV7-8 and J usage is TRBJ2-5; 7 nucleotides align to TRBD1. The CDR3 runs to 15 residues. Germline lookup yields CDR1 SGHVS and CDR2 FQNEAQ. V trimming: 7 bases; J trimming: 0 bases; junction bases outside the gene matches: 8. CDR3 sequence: CASNLQGYDQETQYF. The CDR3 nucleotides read TGTGCCAGCAACCTACAGGGGTACGACCAAGAGACCCAGTACTTC.

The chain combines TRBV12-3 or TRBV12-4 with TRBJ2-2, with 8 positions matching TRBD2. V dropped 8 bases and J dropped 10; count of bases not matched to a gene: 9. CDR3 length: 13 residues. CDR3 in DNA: TGTGCCAGCTCCCTCGGGGGGGTCAAGGAGCTGTTTTTT. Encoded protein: CASSLGGVKELFF.

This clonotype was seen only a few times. CDR3 in DNA: TGTGCCAGTAGTATCATAGGCGGTCAGCCCCAGCATTTT. This translates into CASSIIGGQPQHF. The gene calls are TRBV19 and TRBJ1-5, with D unclear. The CDR3 extends over 13 amino acids. Trimming removed 3 bases at V and 6 bases at J, with 9 bases between. The germline V gene has CDR1 LNHDA and CDR2 SQIVND (reference sequence).

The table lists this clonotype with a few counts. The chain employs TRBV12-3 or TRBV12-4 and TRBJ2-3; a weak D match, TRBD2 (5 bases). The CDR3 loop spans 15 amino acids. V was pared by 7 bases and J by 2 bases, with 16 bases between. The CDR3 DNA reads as TGTGCCAGCACCTCCAGACTATCTCACACAGATACGCAGTATTTT. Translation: CASTSRLSHTDTQYF.

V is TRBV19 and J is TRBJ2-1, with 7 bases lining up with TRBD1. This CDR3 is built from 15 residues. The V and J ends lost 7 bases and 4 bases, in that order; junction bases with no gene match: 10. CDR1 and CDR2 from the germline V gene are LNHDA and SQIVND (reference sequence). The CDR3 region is CASNPSGTAYNEQFF. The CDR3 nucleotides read TGTGCCAGTAACCCCTCAGGGACAGCTTACAATGAGCAGTTCTTC.

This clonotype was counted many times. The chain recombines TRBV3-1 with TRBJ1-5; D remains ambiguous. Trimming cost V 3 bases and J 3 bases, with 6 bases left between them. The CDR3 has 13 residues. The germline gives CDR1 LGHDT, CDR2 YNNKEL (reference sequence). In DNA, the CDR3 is TGTGCCAGCAGCCAGCAGCTCAATCAGCCCCAGCATTTT. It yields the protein CASSQQLNQPQHF.

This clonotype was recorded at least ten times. The chain's CDR3 is CASSPQGYGYTF. The CDR3 DNA reads as TGTGCCAGCAGCCCACAGGGGTACGGCTACACCTTC. This chain uses TRBV5-5 with TRBJ1-2; 7 positions match TRBD1. Germline CDR1 is SGHKS and CDR2 is YYEKEE (reference sequence). The V segment lost 4 bases and the J segment 8 bases; nucleotides outside the gene matches: 5. The CDR3 totals 12 residues.

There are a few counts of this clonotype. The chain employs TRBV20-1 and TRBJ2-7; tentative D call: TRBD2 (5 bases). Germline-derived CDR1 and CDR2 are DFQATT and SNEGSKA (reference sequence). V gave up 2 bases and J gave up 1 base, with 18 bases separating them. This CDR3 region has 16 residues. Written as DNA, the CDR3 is TGCAGTGCTAGAACGGTCGACCGGGGTTCTTCCTACGAGCAGTACTTC. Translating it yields CSARTVDRGSSYEQYF.

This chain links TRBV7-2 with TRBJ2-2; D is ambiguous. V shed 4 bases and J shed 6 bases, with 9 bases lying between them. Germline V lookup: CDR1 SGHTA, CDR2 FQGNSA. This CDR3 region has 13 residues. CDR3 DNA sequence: TGTGCCAGCAGCTCCAAGGTGTCCGGGGAGCTGTTTTTT. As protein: CASSSKVSGELFF.

The CDR3 loop reads CASSPTLGVRYNEQFF. The CDR3 DNA follows: TGTGCCAGCAGCCCGACCCTGGGGGTCCGATACAATGAGCAGTTCTTC. The rearrangement links TRBV7-9 to TRBJ2-1, with D perhaps being TRBD1 or TRBD2 (5 bases each). The CDR3 length is 16 residues. Germline CDR1 is SEHNR and CDR2 is FQNEAQ (reference sequence). V gave up 5 bases and J gave up 4 bases, with 18 bases separating them.

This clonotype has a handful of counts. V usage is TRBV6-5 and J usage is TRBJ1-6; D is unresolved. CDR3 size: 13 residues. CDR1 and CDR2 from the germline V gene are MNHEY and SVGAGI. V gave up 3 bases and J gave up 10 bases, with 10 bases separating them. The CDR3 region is CASSYSGNSPLHF. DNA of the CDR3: TGTGCCAGCAGTTATTCGGGGAACTCACCCCTCCACTTT.

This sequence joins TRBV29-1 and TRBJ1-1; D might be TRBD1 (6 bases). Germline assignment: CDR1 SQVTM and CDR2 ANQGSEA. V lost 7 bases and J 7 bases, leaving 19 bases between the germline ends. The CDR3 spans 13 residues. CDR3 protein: CSGGGGAVFEAFF. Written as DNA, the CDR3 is TGCAGCGGGGGAGGGGGTGCGGTATTTGAAGCTTTCTTT.

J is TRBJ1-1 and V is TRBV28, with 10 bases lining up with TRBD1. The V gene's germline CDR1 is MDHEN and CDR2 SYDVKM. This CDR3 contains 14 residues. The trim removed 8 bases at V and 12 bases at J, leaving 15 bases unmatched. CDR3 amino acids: CASGSGQGPVRTFF. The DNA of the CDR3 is TGTGCCAGCGGATCGGGACAGGGGCCTGTCAGAACTTTCTTT.

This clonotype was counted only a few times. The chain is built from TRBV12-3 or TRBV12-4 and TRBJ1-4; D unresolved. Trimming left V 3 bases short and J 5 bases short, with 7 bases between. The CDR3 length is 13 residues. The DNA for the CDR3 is TGTGCCAGCAGTTTGTGGGAAAATGAAAAACTGTTTTTT. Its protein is CASSLWENEKLFF.